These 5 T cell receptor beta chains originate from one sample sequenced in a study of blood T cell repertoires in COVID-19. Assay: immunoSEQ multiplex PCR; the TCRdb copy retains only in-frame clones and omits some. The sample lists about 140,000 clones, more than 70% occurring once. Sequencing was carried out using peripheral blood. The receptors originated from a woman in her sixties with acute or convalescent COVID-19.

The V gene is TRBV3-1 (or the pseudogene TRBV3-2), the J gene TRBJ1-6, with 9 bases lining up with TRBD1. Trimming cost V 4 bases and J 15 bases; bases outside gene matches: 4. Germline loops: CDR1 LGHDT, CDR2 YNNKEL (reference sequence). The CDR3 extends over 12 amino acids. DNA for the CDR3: TGTGCCAGCAGCCCGACAGGGGGTCTCCTCCACTTT. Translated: CASSPTGGLLHF.

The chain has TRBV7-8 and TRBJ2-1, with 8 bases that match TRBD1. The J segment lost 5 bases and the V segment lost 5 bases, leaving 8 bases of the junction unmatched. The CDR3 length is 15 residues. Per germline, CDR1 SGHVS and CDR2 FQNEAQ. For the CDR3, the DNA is TGTGCCAGCAGCCCGACAGGGGTCCTCCACAATGAGCAGTTCTTC. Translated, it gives CASSPTGVLHNEQFF.

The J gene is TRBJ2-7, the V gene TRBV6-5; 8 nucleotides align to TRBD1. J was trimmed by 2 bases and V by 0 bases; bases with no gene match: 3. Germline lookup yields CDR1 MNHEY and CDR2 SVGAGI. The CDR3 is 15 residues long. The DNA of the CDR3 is TGTGCCAGCAGTTACTCCGGGACAGGCCCCTACGAGCAGTACTTC. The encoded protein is CASSYSGTGPYEQYF.

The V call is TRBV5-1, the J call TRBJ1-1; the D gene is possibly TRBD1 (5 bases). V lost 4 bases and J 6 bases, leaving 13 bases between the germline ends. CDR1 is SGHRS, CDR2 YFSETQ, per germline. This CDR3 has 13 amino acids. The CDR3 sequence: CASSRGGDPEAFF. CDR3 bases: TGCGCCAGCAGCCGAGGAGGGGATCCTGAAGCTTTCTTT. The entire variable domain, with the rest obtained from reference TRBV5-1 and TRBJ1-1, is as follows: KAGVTQTPRYLIKTRGQQVTLSCSPISGHRSVSWYQQTPGQGLQFLFEYFSETQRNKGNFPGRFSGRQFSNSRSEMNVSTLELGDSALYLCASSRGGDPEAFFGQGTRLTVV.

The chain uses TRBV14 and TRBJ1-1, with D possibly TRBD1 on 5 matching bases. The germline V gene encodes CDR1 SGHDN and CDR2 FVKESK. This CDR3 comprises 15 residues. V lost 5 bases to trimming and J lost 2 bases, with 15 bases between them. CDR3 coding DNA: TGTGCCAGCAGCGTCTCCAGGGCACCTAACACTGAAGCTTTCTTT. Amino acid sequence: CASSVSRAPNTEAFF.